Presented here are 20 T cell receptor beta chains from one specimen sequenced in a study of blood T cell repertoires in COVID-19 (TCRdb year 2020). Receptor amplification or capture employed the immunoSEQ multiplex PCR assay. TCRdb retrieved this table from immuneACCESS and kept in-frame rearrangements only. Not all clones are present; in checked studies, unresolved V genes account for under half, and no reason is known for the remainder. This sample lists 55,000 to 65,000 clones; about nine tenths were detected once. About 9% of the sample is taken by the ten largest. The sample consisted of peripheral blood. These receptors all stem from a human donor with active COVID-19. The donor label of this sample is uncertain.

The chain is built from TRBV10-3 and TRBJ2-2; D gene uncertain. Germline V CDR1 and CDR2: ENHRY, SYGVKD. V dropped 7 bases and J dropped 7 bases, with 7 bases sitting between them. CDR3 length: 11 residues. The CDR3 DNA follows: TGTGCCATCAACCCGGGCGGGGAGCTGTTTTTT. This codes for CAINPGGELFF.

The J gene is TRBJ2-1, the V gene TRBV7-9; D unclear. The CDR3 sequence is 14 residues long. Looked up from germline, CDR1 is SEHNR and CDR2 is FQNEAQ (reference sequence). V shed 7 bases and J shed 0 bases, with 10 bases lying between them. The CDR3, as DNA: TGTGCCAGCACCAGTACGAGCTCCTACAATGAGCAGTTCTTC. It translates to CASTSTSSYNEQFF.

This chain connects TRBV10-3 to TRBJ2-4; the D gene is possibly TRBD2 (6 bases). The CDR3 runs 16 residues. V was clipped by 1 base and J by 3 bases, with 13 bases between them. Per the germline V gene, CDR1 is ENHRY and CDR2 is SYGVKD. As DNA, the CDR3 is TGTGCCATCAGTGAGTTAAGCCCGGGGGTCAAAAACATTCAGTACTTC. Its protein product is CAISELSPGVKNIQYF.

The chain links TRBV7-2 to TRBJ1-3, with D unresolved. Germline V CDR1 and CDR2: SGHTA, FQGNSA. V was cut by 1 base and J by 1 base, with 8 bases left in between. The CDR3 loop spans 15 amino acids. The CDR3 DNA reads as TGTGCCAGCAGCTTAGATGGAGGGTCTGGAAACACCATATATTTT. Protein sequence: CASSLDGGSGNTIYF.

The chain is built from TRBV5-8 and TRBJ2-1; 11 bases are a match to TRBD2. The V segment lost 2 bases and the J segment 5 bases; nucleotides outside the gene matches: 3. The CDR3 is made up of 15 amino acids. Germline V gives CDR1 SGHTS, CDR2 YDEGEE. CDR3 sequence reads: CASSFTSGRDNEQFF. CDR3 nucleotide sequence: TGTGCCAGCAGCTTTACTAGCGGGAGAGACAATGAGCAGTTCTTC.

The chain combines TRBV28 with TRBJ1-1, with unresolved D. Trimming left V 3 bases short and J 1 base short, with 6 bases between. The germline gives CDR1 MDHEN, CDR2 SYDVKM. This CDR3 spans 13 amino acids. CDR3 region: CASSFAGNTEAFF. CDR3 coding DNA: TGTGCCAGCAGTTTCGCGGGGAACACTGAAGCTTTCTTT. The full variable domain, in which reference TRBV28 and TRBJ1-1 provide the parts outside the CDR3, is DVKVTQSSRYLVKRTGEKVFLECVQDMDHENMFWYRQDPGLGLRLIYFSYDVKMKEKGDIPEGYSVSREKKERFSLILESASTNQTSMYLCASSFAGNTEAFFGQGTRLTVV.

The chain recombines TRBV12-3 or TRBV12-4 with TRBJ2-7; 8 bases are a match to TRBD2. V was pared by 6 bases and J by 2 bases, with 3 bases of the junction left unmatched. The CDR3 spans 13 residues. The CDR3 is CASSRGGAYEQYF. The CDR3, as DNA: TGTGCCAGCAGCCGGGGGGGCGCCTACGAGCAGTACTTC.

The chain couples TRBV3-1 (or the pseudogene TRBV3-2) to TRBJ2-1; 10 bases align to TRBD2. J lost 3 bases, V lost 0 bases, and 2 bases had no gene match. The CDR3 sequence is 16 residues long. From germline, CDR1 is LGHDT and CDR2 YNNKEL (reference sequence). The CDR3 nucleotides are TGTGCCAGCAGCCAAGAACTAGCGGGACTCTACAATGAGCAGTTCTTC. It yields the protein CASSQELAGLYNEQFF.

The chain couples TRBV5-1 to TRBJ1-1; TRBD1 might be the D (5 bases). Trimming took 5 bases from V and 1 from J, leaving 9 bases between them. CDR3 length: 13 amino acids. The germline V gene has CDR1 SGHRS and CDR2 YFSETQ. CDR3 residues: CASRLTANTEAFF. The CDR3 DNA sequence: TGCGCCAGCAGGCTGACAGCGAACACTGAAGCTTTCTTT.

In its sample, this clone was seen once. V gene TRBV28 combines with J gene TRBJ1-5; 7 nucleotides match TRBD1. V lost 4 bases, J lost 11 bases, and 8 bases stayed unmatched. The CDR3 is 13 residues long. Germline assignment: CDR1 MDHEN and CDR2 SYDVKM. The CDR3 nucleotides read TGTGCCAGCAGTTGGGGACAGCCCCCAGCCCAGCATTTT. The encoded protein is CASSWGQPPAQHF.

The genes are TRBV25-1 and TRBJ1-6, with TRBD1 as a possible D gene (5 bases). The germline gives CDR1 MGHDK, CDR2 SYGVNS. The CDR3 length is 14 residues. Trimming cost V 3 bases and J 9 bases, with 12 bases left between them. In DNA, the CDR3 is TGTGCCAGCAGTGACAGGGTCTATGGTTCACCCCTCCACTTT. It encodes CASSDRVYGSPLHF.

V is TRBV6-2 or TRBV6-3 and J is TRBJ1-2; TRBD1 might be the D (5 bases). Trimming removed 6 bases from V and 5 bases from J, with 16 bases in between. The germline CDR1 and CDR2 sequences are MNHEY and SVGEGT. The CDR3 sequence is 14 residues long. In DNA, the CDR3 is TGTGCCAGCAGCTCTGGACAAGGACCGTATGGCTACACCTTC. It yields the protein CASSSGQGPYGYTF.

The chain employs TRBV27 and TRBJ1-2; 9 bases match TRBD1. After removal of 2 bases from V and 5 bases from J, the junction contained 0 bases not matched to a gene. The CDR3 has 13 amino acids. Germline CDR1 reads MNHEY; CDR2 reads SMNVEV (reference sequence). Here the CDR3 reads CASSLDRGYGYTF. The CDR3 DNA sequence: TGTGCCAGCAGTTTAGACAGGGGGTATGGCTACACCTTC.

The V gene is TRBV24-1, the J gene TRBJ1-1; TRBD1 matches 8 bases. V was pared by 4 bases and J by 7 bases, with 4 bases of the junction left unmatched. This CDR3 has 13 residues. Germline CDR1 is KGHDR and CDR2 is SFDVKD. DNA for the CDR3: TGTGCCACCAGTGACCCGGACAGGGATGAAGCTTTCTTT. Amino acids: CATSDPDRDEAFF.

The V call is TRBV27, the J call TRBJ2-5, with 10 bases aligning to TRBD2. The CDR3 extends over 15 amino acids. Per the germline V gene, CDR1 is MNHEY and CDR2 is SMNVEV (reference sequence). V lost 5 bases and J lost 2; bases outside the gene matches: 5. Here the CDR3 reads CASSGGTSAQETQYF. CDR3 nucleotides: TGTGCCAGCAGTGGCGGGACTAGCGCTCAAGAGACCCAGTACTTC.

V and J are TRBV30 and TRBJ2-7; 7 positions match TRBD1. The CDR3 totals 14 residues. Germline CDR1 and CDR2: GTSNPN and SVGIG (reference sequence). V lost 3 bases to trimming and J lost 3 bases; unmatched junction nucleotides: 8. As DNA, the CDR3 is TGTGCCTGGAGAGGGGGCAGTTCCATCTACGAGCAGTACTTC. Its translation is CAWRGGSSIYEQYF.

CDR3 DNA sequence: TGCAGCGTTGAAGAAGGGGCTATTGGCTACACCTTC. This gives the protein CSVEEGAIGYTF. The V gene is TRBV29-1, the J gene TRBJ1-2; a possible D gene is TRBD1 (5 bases). V shed 0 bases and J shed 7 bases, with 9 bases lying between them. This CDR3 contains 12 residues. Germline CDR1 reads SQVTM; CDR2 reads ANQGSEA.

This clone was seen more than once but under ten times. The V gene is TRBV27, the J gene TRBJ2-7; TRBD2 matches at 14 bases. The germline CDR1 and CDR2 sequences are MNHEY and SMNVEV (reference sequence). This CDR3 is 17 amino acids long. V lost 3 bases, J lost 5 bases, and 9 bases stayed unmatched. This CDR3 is CASSFDGTSGRGDEQYF. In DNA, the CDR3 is TGTGCCAGCAGTTTCGACGGGACTAGCGGGAGAGGTGACGAGCAGTACTTC.

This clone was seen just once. The CDR3 DNA sequence: TGTGCCAGCAGTGACAGGGGGCTGGGGAATGAAAAACTGTTTTTT. It codes for CASSDRGLGNEKLFF. The rearrangement joins TRBV6-1 to TRBJ1-4; 8 positions match TRBD1. The junction had 5 bases not matched to a gene; V was cut back by 3 bases and J by 5 bases. Per the germline V gene, CDR1 is MNHNS and CDR2 is SASEGT. The CDR3 length is 15 residues.

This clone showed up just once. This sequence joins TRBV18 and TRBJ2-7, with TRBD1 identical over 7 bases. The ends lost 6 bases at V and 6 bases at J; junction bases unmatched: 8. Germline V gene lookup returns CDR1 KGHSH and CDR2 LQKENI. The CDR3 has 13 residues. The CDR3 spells CASSPDRNREQYF. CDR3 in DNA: TGTGCCAGCTCGCCGGACAGGAATCGCGAGCAGTACTTC.